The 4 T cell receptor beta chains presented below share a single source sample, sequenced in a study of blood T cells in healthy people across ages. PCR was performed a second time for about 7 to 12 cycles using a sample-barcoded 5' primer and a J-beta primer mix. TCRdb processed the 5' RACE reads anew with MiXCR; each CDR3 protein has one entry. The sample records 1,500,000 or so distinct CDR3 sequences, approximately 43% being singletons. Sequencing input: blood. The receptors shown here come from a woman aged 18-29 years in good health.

The CDR3 DNA reads TGTGCCACCAGTGAAGAGATGGGCCAGCCCCAGCATTTT. It encodes CATSEEMGQPQHF. The V and J genes are TRBV24-1 and TRBJ1-5; D not resolved. CDR1 and CDR2 (germline): KGHDR, SFDVKD. This CDR3 is built from 13 residues. V lost 4 bases to trimming and J lost 7 bases, with 10 bases between them.

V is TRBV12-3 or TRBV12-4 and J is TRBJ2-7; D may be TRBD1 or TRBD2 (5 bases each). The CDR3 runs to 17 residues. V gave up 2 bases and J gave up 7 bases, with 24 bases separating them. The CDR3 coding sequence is TGTGCCAGCAGTTTAAATTCCCCCGGGGCAATGTACAATGAGCAGTACTTC. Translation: CASSLNSPGAMYNEQYF.

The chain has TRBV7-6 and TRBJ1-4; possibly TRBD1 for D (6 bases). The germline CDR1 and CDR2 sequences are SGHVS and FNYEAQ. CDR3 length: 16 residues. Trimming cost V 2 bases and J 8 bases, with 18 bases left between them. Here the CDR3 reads CASSLYRGTRGEKLFF. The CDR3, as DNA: TGTGCCAGCAGCTTATATAGGGGGACCCGAGGCGAAAAACTGTTTTTT.

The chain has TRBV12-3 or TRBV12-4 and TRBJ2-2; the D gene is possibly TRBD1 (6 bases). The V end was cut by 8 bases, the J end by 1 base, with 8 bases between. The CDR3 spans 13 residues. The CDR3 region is CASHRENTGELFF. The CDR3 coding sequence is TGTGCCAGCCACAGGGAGAACACCGGGGAGCTGTTTTTT.